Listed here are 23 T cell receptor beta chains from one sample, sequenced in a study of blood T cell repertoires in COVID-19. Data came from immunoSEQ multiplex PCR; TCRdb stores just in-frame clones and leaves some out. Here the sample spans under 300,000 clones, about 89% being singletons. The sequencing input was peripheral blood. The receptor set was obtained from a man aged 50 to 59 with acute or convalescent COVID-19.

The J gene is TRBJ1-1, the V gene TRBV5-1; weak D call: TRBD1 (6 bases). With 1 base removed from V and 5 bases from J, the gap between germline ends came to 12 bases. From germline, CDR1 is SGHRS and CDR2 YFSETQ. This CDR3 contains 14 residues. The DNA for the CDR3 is TGCGCCAGCAGCTTGAGGGCAGGGGATACTGAAGCTTTCTTT. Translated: CASSLRAGDTEAFF.

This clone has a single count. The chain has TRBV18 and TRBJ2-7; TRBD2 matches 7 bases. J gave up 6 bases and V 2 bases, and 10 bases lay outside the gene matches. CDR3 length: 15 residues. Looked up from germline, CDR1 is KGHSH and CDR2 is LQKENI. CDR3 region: CASSPREGRIGEQYF. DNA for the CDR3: TGTGCCAGCTCACCAAGGGAGGGTCGTATCGGCGAGCAGTACTTC.

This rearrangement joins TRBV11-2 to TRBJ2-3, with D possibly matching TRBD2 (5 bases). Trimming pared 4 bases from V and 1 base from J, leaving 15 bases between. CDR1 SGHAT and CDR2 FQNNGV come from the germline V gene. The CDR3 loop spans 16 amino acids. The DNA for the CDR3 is TGTGCCAGCAGCTCTCGACCTCTCGGGGGCACAGATACGCAGTATTTT. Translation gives CASSSRPLGGTDTQYF.

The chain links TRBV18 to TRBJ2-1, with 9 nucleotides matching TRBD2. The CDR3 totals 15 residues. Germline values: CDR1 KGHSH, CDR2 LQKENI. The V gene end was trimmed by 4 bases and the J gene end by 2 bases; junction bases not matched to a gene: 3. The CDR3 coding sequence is TGTGCCAGCTCACTGCAGCGGGGGGCCTACAATGAGCAGTTCTTC. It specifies CASSLQRGAYNEQFF.

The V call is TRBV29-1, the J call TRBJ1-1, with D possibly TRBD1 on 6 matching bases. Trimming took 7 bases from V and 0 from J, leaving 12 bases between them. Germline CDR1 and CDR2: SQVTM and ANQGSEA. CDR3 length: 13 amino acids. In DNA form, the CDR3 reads TGCAGCGCCCTTCAGGGGCTGAACACTGAAGCTTTCTTT. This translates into CSALQGLNTEAFF.

CDR3 sequence: CASSPDQETQYF. CDR3 DNA sequence: TGTGCCAGCTCACCCGACCAAGAGACCCAGTACTTC. This chain links TRBV18 with TRBJ2-5, with D hard to call. The CDR3 length is 12 residues. Trimming pared 3 bases from V and 0 bases from J, leaving 2 bases between. The germline V gene has CDR1 KGHSH and CDR2 LQKENI.

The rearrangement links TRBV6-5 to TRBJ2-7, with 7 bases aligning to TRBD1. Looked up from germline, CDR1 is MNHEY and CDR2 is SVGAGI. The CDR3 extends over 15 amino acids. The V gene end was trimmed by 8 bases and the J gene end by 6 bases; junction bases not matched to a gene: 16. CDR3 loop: CASHRGREYPLEQYF. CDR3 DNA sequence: TGTGCCAGCCACAGGGGCAGGGAGTACCCCCTCGAGCAGTACTTC.

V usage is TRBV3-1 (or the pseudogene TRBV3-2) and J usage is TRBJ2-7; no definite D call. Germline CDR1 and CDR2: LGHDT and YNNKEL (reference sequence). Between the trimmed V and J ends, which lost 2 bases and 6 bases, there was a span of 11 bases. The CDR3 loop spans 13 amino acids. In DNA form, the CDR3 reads TGTGCCAGCAGCCAATTTGATGCGAGCGAGCAGTACTTC. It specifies CASSQFDASEQYF.

CDR3 DNA: TGTGCCAGCAGCCTTCTCGACAGAGCTAACTATGGCTACACCTTC. Encoded protein: CASSLLDRANYGYTF. The chain couples TRBV7-9 to TRBJ1-2, with D maybe TRBD1 (5 bases). CDR3 length: 15 amino acids. Germline CDR1 is SEHNR and CDR2 is FQNEAQ (reference sequence). V gave up 5 bases and J gave up 0 bases, with 13 bases separating them.

CDR3 DNA: TGCGCCAGCAGCGCCACAGGTCACACTAACTATGGCTACACCTTC. Translating it yields CASSATGHTNYGYTF. The V and J genes are TRBV5-1 and TRBJ1-2, with D possibly TRBD1 on 5 matching bases. The germline V gene encodes CDR1 SGHRS and CDR2 YFSETQ. The V end was cut by 4 bases, the J end by 0 bases, with 13 bases between. This CDR3 spans 15 amino acids.

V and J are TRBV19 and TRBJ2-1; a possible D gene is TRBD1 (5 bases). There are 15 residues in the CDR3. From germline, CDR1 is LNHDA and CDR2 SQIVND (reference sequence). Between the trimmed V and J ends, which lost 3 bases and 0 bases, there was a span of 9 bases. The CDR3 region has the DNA TGTGCCAGTAGTATCCCTAGGGGCTCCTACAATGAGCAGTTCTTC. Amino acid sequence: CASSIPRGSYNEQFF.

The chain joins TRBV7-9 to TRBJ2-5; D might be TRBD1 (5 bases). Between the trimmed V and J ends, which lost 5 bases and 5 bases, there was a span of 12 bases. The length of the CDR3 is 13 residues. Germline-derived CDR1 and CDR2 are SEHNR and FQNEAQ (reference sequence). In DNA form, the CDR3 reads TGTGCCAGCAGCCTTGGGGCCGACGAGACCCAGTACTTC. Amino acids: CASSLGADETQYF.

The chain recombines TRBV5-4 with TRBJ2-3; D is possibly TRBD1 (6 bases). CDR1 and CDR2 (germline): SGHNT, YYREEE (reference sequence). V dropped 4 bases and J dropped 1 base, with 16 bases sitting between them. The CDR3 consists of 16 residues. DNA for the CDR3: TGTGCCAGCAGCGTAGACCCACAGGGAGGCACAGATACGCAGTATTTT. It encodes CASSVDPQGGTDTQYF.

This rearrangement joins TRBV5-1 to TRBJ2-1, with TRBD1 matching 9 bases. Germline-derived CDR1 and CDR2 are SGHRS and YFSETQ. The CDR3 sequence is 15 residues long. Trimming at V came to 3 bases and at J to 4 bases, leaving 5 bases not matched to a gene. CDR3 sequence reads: CASSSYRGQYNEQFF. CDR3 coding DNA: TGCGCCAGCAGCTCCTACAGGGGGCAGTACAATGAGCAGTTCTTC.

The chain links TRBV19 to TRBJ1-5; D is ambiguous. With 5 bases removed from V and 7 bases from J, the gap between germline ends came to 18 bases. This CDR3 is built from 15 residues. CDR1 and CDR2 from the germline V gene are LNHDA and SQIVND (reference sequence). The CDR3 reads CASSPSENGGQPQHF. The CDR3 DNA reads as TGTGCCAGTAGTCCCTCGGAGAACGGAGGGCAGCCCCAGCATTTT.

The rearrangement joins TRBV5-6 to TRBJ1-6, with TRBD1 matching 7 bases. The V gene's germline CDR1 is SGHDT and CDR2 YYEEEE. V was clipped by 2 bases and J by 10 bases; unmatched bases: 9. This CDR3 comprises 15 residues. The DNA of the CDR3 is TGTGCCAGCAGCTTTTCCAGGGGGACGAAGTCACCCCTCCACTTT. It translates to CASSFSRGTKSPLHF.

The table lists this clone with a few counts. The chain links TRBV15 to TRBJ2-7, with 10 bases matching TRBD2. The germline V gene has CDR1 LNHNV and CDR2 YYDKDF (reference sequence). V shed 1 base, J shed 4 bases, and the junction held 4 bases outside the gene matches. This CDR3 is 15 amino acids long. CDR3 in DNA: TGTGCCACCAGCAGAGTCAATAGCGGGGGGTACGAGCAGTACTTC. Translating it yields CATSRVNSGGYEQYF.

The CDR3 reads CASSGTGATGELFF. Here the CDR3 DNA reads TGTGCCAGCAGTGGGACAGGGGCCACCGGGGAGCTGTTTTTT. V gene TRBV25-1 combines with J gene TRBJ2-2; 9 bases line up with TRBD1. The ends lost 4 bases at V and 4 bases at J; junction bases unmatched: 1. Germline-derived CDR1 and CDR2 are MGHDK and SYGVNS. The CDR3 has 14 residues.

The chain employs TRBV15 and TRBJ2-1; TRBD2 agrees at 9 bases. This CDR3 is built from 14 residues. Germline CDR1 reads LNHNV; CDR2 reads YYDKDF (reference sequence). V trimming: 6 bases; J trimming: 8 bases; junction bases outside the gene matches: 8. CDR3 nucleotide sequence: TGTGCCACCAGGGTGGCTAGCGGGGACCATGAGCAGTTCTTC. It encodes CATRVASGDHEQFF.

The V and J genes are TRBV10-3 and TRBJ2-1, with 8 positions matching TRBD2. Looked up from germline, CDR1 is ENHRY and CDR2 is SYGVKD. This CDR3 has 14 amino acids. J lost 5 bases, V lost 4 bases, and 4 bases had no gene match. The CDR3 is CAISGSGTHNEQFF. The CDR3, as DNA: TGTGCCATCAGTGGTAGCGGGACCCACAATGAGCAGTTCTTC.

CDR3 DNA sequence: TGTGCCACCTCGATCGGGGAGACCTTCAATCAGCCCCAGCATTTT. This encodes CATSIGETFNQPQHF. The chain joins TRBV19 to TRBJ1-5; D not certain. Germline V gives CDR1 LNHDA, CDR2 SQIVND (reference sequence). Trimming shortened V by 10 bases and J by 3 bases, and 19 bases separated the two germline ends. This CDR3 region has 15 residues.

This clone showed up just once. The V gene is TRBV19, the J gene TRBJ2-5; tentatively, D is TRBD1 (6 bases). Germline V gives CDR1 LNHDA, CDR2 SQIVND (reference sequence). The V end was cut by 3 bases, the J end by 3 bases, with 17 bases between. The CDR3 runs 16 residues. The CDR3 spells CASSIAPRGQKETQYF. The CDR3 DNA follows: TGTGCCAGTAGTATCGCCCCTAGGGGACAAAAAGAGACCCAGTACTTC.

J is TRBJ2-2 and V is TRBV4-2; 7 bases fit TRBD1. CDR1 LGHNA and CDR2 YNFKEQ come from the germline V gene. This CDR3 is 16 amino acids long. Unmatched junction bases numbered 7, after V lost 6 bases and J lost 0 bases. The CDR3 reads CASSQQGPANTGELFF. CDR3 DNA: TGTGCCAGCAGTCAACAGGGGCCAGCGAACACCGGGGAGCTGTTTTTT.